A selection of T cell receptor beta chains follows, all from one sample in a study of blood T cell repertoires in COVID-19. The data were produced by immunoSEQ multiplex PCR, yet TCRdb's version contains in-frame clones alone and is incomplete. In the table there are approximately 230,000 clones, around four fifths of which are singletons. Input material: peripheral blood. The receptors originated from a woman in her forties with active or convalescent COVID-19. The CDR3 runs from the conserved cysteine through the conserved F or W. Each record gives: J gene, CDR3 length, D gene, clone size, V gene, CDR3 DNA, CDR3 protein. The D gene is left open where the match is weak. The size of a clone is reported for some rows only, either as once, few or many, or as a class for expanded clones.

J gene: TRBJ1-6
CDR3 length: 15
D gene: TRBD1
clone size: NA
V gene: TRBV2
CDR3 DNA: TGTGCCAGCAGTTTAGGACAGGTCATCAATTCACCCCTCCACTTT
CDR3 protein: CASSLGQVINSPLHF

J gene: TRBJ1-4
CDR3 length: 12
D gene: NA
clone size: NA
V gene: TRBV30
CDR3 DNA: TGTGCCTGGAATACGGGGATTGAAAAACTGTTTTTT
CDR3 protein: CAWNTGIEKLFF

J gene: TRBJ2-3
CDR3 length: 15
D gene: TRBD2
clone size: NA
V gene: TRBV5-1
CDR3 DNA: TGCGCCAGCAGCTTGGCGGGGGGGCTGGTAGATACGCAGTATTTT
CDR3 protein: CASSLAGGLVDTQYF

J gene: TRBJ1-1
CDR3 length: 16
D gene: NA
clone size: NA
V gene: TRBV9
CDR3 DNA: TGTGCCAGCAGCGTAGTTCCTACGTCATCGAACACTGAAGCTTTCTTT
CDR3 protein: CASSVVPTSSNTEAFF

J gene: TRBJ1-5
CDR3 length: 14
D gene: TRBD1
clone size: NA
V gene: TRBV5-1
CDR3 DNA: TGCGCCAGCAGCACGGAGGCAGGGGGGCAGCCCCAGCATTTT
CDR3 protein: CASSTEAGGQPQHF

J gene: TRBJ2-2
CDR3 length: 17
D gene: NA
clone size: few
V gene: TRBV4-1
CDR3 DNA: TGCGCCAGCAGCCAAGATCACGGACTCCGGAACACCGGGGAGCTGTTTTTT
CDR3 protein: CASSQDHGLRNTGELFF

J gene: TRBJ2-1
CDR3 length: 15
D gene: TRBD2
clone size: NA
V gene: TRBV28
CDR3 DNA: TGTGCCAGCAGATCTACTAGCGGGGGCCGGGATGAGCAGTTCTTC
CDR3 protein: CASRSTSGGRDEQFF

J gene: TRBJ1-2
CDR3 length: 13
D gene: NA
clone size: NA
V gene: TRBV7-9
CDR3 DNA: TGTGCCAGCAGCTTAGATTTGAGCCCGGGCTACACCTTC
CDR3 protein: CASSLDLSPGYTF

J gene: TRBJ2-7
CDR3 length: 14
D gene: TRBD2
clone size: NA
V gene: TRBV7-9
CDR3 DNA: TGTGCCAGCAGCACAACTAGCGGGGACTACGAGCAGTACTTC
CDR3 protein: CASSTTSGDYEQYF

J gene: TRBJ2-5
CDR3 length: 14
D gene: TRBD2
clone size: NA
V gene: TRBV7-3
CDR3 DNA: TGTGCCAGCAGCTTGGGGGGGTTCCAAGAGACCCAGTACTTC
CDR3 protein: CASSLGGFQETQYF

J gene: TRBJ1-3
CDR3 length: 14
D gene: TRBD1
clone size: NA
V gene: TRBV6-5
CDR3 DNA: TGTGCCAGCAGTCAGAGGGGGCCGGGAAACACCATATATTTT
CDR3 protein: CASSQRGPGNTIYF

J gene: TRBJ2-3
CDR3 length: 15
D gene: NA
clone size: NA
V gene: TRBV7-9
CDR3 DNA: TGTGCCAGCAGTAATTCAGGGTCCCCCACAGATACGCAGTATTTT
CDR3 protein: CASSNSGSPTDTQYF

J gene: TRBJ2-7
CDR3 length: 12
D gene: NA
clone size: NA
V gene: TRBV3-1/TRBV3-2
CDR3 DNA: TGTGCCAGCAGCCCCCCCCAGGGCGAGCAGTACTTC
CDR3 protein: CASSPPQGEQYF

J gene: TRBJ1-2
CDR3 length: 12
D gene: NA
clone size: NA
V gene: TRBV5-6
CDR3 DNA: TGTGCCAGCCTCGGGGGTATCTATGGCTACACCTTC
CDR3 protein: CASLGGIYGYTF

J gene: TRBJ2-3
CDR3 length: 16
D gene: TRBD2
clone size: NA
V gene: TRBV10-3
CDR3 DNA: TGTGCCATCAGTGCGACTCAGGGAGGGCACGCAGATACGCAGTATTTT
CDR3 protein: CAISATQGGHADTQYF

J gene: TRBJ1-3
CDR3 length: 14
D gene: TRBD1
clone size: NA
V gene: TRBV7-9
CDR3 DNA: TGTGCCAGCAGCCCGACAGGGGAGAGAAACACCATATATTTT
CDR3 protein: CASSPTGERNTIYF

J gene: TRBJ1-2
CDR3 length: 15
D gene: NA
clone size: NA
V gene: TRBV11-3
CDR3 DNA: TGTGCCAGCCCGGGGGGGGCCAGGGCAGGCTATGGCTACACCTTC
CDR3 protein: CASPGGARAGYGYTF

J gene: TRBJ2-5
CDR3 length: 14
D gene: NA
clone size: few
V gene: TRBV5-1
CDR3 DNA: TGCGCCAGCAGCTTACGAGGGGGCCAAGAGACCCAGTACTTC
CDR3 protein: CASSLRGGQETQYF